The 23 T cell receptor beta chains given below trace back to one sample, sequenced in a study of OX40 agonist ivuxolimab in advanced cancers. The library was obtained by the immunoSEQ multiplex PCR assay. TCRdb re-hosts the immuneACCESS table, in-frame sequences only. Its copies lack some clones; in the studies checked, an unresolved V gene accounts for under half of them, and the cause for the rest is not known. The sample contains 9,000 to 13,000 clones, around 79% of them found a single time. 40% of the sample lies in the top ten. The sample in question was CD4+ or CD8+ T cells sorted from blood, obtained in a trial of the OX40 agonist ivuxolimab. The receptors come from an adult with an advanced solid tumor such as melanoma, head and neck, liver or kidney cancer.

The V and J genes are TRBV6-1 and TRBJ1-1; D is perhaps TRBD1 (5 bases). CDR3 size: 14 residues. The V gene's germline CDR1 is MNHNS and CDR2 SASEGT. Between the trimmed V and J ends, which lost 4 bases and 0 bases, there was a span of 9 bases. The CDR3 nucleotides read TGTGCCAGCAGTGGGGGCTCAATGAACACTGAAGCTTTCTTT. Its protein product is CASSGGSMNTEAFF.

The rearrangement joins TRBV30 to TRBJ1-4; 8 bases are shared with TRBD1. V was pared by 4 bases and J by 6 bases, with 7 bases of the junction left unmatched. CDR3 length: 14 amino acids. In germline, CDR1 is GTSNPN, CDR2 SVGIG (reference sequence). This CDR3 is CAWTGGRMDEKLFF. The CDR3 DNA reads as TGTGCCTGGACAGGGGGCAGGATGGATGAAAAACTGTTTTTT.

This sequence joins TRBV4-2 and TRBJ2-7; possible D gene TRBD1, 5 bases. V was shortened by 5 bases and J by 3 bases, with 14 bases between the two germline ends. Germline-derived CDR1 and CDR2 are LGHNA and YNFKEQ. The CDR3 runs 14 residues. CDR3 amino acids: CASSWLGLDYEQYF. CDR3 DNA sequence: TGTGCCAGCAGCTGGTTGGGGCTGGACTACGAGCAGTACTTC.

In nucleotides, the CDR3 is TGCGCCAGCAGCCAAGCGGCAGGCCTCGAGCAGTACTTC. Its translation is CASSQAAGLEQYF. This chain connects TRBV4-1 to TRBJ2-7; D ambiguous. This CDR3 has 13 amino acids. Germline CDR1 reads MGHRA; CDR2 reads YSYEKL. The V end was cut by 1 base, the J end by 6 bases, with 10 bases between.

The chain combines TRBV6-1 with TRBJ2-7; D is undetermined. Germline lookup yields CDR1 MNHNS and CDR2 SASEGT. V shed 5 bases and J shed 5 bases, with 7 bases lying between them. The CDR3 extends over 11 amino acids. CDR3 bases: TGTGCCAGCAGTTACGTAAACGAGCAGTACTTC. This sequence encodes CASSYVNEQYF.

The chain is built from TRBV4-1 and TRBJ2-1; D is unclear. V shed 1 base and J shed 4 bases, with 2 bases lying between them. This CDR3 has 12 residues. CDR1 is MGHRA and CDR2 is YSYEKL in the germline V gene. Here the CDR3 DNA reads TGCGCCAGCAGCCAAGTGTACAATGAGCAGTTCTTC. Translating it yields CASSQVYNEQFF.

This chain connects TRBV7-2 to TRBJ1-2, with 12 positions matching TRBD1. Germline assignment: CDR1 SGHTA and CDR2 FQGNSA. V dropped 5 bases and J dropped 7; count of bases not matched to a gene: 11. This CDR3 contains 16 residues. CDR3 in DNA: TGTGCCAGCAGCCCCCTGCCGGGACAGGGGGCGCTTGGCTACACCTTC. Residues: CASSPLPGQGALGYTF.

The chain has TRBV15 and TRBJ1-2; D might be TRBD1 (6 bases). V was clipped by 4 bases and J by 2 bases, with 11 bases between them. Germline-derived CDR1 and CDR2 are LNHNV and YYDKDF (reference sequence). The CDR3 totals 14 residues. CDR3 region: CATSIKRGNYGYTF. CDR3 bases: TGTGCCACCAGCATTAAAAGGGGGAACTATGGCTACACCTTC. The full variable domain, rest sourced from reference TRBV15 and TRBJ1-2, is DAMVIQNPRYQVTQFGKPVTLSCSQTLNHNVMYWYQQKSSQAPKLLFHYYDKDFNNEADTPDNFQSRRPNTSFCFLDIRSPGLGDTAMYLCATSIKRGNYGYTFGSGTRLTVV.

CDR3 residues: CASSFTSGRAQEQFF. CDR3 DNA sequence: TGTGCCAGCAGCTTCACTAGCGGGAGGGCCCAAGAGCAGTTCTTC. This rearrangement joins TRBV5-8 to TRBJ2-1, with 13 bases lining up with TRBD2. Germline V gene lookup returns CDR1 SGHTS and CDR2 YDEGEE. This CDR3 has 15 amino acids. J was trimmed by 10 bases and V by 2 bases; bases with no gene match: 6.

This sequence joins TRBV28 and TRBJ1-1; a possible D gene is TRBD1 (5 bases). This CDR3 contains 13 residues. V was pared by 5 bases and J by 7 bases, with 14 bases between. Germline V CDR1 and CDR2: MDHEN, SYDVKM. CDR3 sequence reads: CASSLETALEAFF. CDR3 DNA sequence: TGTGCCAGCAGTCTCGAGACAGCCCTTGAAGCTTTCTTT.

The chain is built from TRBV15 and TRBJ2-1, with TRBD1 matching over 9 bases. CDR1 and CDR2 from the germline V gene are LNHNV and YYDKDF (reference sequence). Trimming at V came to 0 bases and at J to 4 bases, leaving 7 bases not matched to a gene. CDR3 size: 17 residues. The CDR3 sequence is CATSRDTGTGPYNEQFF. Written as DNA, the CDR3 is TGTGCCACCAGCAGAGATACCGGGACAGGGCCGTACAATGAGCAGTTCTTC.

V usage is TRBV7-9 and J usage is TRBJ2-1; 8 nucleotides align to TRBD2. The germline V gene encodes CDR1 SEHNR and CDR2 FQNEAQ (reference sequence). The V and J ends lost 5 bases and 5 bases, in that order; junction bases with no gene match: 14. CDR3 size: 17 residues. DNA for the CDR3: TGTGCCAGCAGCCTCCTTCGCCTAGCGGGCGCGGACAATGAGCAGTTCTTC. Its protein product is CASSLLRLAGADNEQFF.

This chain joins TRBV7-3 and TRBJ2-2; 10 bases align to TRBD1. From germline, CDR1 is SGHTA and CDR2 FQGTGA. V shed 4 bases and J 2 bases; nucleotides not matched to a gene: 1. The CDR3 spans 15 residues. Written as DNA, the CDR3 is TGTGCCAGCAGCTCGACAGGGGGCAACACCGGGGAGCTGTTTTTT. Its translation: CASSSTGGNTGELFF.

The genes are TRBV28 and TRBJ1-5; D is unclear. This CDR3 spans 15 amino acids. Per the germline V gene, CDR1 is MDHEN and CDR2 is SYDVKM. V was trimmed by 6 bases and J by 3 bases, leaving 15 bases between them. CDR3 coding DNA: TGTGCCAGCAGAGACACACACGGGGACAATCAGCCCCAGCATTTT. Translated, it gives CASRDTHGDNQPQHF.

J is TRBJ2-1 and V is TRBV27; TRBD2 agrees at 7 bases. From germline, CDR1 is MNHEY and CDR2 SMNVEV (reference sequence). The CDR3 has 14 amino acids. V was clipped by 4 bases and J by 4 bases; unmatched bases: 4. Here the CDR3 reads CASSWVGGYNEQFF. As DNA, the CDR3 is TGTGCCAGCAGTTGGGTGGGAGGGTACAATGAGCAGTTCTTC.

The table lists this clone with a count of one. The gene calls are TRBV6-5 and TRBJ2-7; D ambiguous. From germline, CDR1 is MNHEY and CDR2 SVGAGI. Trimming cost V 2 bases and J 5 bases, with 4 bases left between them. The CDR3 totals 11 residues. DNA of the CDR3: TGTGCCAGCAGTTACGTAAACGAGCAGTACTTC. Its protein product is CASSYVNEQYF.

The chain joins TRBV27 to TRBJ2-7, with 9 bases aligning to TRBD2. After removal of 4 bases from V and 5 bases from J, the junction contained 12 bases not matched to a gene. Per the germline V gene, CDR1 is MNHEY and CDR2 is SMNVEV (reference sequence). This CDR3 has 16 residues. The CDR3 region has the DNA TGTGCCAGCAGTTGGACACAAATAGCGGGAGCTGACGAGCAGTACTTC. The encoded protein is CASSWTQIAGADEQYF.

The CDR3 reads CASSPDSTYEQYF. DNA of the CDR3: TGCGCCAGCAGCCCCGACAGCACCTACGAGCAGTACTTC. The genes are TRBV5-1 and TRBJ2-7; tentative D call: TRBD1 (5 bases). CDR3 length equals 13 residues. The V gene lost 4 bases and the J gene lost 2 bases, with 10 bases spanning the gap. CDR1 is SGHRS, CDR2 YFSETQ, per germline.

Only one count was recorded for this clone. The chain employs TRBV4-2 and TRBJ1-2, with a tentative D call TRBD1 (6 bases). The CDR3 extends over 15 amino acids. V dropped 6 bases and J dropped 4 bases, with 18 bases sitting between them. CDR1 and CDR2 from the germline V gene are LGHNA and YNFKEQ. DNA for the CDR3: TGTGCCAGCAGTACTGGGGGGGGCGCGAGCTATGGCTACACCTTC. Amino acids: CASSTGGGASYGYTF.

DNA of the CDR3: TGTGCCAGCAGCCGCGGACAGTTTACCCTGAATGAAGCTTTCTTT. It translates to CASSRGQFTLNEAFF. The chain recombines TRBV28 with TRBJ1-1; D may be TRBD1 (6 bases). Trimming left V 6 bases short and J 7 bases short, with 21 bases between. Germline values: CDR1 MDHEN, CDR2 SYDVKM. The CDR3 length is 15 residues.

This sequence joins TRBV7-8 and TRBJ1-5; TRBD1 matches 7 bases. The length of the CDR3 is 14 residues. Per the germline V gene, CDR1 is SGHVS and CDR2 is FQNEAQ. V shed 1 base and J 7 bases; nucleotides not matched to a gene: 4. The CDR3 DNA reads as TGTGCCAGCAGCTTAGGAGGGGGCGACCAGCCCCAGCATTTT. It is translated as CASSLGGGDQPQHF.

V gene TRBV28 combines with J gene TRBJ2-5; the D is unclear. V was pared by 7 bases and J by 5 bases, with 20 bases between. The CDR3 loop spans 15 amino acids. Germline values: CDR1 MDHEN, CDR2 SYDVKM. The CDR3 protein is CASILAAGRGETQYF. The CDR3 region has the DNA TGTGCCAGCATCCTTGCGGCCGGAAGAGGCGAGACCCAGTACTTC.

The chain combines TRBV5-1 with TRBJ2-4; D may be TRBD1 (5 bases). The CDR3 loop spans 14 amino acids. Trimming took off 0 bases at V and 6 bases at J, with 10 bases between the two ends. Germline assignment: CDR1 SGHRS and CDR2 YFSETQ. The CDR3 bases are TGCGCCAGCAGCTTGGAGGCAGGGATAAACATTCAGTACTTC. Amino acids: CASSLEAGINIQYF. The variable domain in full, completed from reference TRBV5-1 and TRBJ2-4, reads KAGVTQTPRYLIKTRGQQVTLSCSPISGHRSVSWYQQTPGQGLQFLFEYFSETQRNKGNFPGRFSGRQFSNSRSEMNVSTLELGDSALYLCASSLEAGINIQYFGAGTRLSVL.